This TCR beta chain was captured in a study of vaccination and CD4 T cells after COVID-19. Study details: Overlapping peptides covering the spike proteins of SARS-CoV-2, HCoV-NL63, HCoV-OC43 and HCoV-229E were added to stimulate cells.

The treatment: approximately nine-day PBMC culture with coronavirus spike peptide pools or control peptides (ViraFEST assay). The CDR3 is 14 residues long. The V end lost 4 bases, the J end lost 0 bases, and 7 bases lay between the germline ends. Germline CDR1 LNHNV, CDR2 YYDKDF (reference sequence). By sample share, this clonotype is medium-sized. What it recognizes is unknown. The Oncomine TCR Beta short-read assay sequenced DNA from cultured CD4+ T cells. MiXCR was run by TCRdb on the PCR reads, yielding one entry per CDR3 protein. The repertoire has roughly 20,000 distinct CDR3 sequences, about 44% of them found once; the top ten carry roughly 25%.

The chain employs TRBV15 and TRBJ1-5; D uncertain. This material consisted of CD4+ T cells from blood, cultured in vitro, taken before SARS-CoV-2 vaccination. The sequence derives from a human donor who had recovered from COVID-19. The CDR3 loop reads CATSNDYSNQPQHF. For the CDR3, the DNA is TGTGCCACCAGCAACGATTATAGCAATCAGCCCCAGCATTTT.